This T cell receptor beta chain was identified in a study of CD8 T cells in Susac syndrome. TEMRA cells were enriched by FACS, and CD4+ and CD8+ T cells were negatively isolated. Germline V gene lookup returns CDR1 MNHEY and CDR2 SMNVEV (reference sequence). Trimming took off 5 bases at V and 7 bases at J, with 18 bases between the two ends. The CDR3 covers 14 residues. The RNA input was about 0.5 to 1 ug, and it was reverse transcribed with random hexamers. Across 54 Vbeta and 13 Jbeta, immunoSEQ multiplex PCR amplified TCR beta CDR3. TCRdb re-derived calls from the immunoSEQ multiplex PCR reads in MiXCR, one entry per CDR3 protein. The table has 85,000 to 130,000 distinct CDR3 sequences, approximately 95% seen once; the top ten hold roughly 0.43%. On this clonotype: What it recognizes is unknown.

Study conclusions and caveats: Around 16 Susac-specific public clones were found in total CD8+ repertoires and five in CD8+ TEMRA repertoires. The study conceded that relatively few individuals underwent its TCR sequencing and HLA analysis.

What was sequenced was CD8+ T cells from PBMCs. The rearrangement joins TRBV27 to TRBJ2-7, with D perhaps TRBD1 (5 bases). The source is a human donor with Susac syndrome. This chain's CDR3 is CASSITRDSYEQYF. The CDR3 DNA reads as TGTGCCAGCAGTATTACCCGCGACAGTTATGAGCAGTACTTC.